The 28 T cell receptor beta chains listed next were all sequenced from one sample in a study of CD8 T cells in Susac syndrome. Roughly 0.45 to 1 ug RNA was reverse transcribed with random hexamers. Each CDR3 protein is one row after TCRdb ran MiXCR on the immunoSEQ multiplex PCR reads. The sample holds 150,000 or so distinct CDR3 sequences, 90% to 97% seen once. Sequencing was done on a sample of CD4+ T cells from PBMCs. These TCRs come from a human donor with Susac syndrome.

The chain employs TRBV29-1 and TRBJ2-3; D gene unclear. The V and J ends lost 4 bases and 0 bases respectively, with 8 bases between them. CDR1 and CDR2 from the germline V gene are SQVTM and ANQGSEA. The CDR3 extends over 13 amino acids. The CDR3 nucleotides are TGCAGCGTTGCTGAAGCTAGCACAGATACGCAGTATTTT. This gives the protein CSVAEASTDTQYF.

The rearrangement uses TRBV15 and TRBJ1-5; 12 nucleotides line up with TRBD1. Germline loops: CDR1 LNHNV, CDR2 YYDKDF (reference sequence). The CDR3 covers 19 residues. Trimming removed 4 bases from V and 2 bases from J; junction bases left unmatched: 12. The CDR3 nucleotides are TGTGCCACCAGCAATCACTTCACCGGGACAGGGGGCGGCAATCAGCCCCAGCATTTT. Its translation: CATSNHFTGTGGGNQPQHF.

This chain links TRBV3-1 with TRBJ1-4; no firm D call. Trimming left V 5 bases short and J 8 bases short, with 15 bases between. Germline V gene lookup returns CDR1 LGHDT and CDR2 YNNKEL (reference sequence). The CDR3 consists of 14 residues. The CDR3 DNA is TGTGCCAGCAGCTTTGACACTAGGAGGGAAAAACTGTTTTTT. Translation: CASSFDTRREKLFF. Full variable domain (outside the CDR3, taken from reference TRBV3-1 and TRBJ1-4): DTAVSQTPKYLVTQMGNDKSIKCEQNLGHDTMYWYKQDSKKFLKIMFSYNNKELIINETVPNRFSPKSPDKAHLNLHINSLELGDSAVYFCASSFDTRREKLFFGSGTQLSVL.

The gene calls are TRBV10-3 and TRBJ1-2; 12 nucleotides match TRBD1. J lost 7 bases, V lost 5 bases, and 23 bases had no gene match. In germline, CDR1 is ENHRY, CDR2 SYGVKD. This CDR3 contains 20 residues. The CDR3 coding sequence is TGTGCCATCAGTAAGCGGGTCGGGAGCGGGGACAGGGGGCGCGGACCTGGCTACACCTTC. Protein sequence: CAISKRVGSGDRGRGPGYTF.

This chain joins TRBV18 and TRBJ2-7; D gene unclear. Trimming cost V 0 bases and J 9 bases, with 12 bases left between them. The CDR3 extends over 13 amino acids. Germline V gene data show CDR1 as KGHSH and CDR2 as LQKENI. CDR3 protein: CASSPPTGTVQYV. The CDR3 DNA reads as TGTGCCAGCTCACCACCGACGGGTACGGTGCAGTACGTC.

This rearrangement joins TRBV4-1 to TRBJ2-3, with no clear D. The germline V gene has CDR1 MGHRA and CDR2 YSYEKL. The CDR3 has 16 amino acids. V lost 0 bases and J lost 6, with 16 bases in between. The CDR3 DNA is TGCGCCAGCAGCCAAGATAAGGCAAGAGGCCTCGATACGCAGTATTTT. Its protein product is CASSQDKARGLDTQYF.

The CDR3 nucleotides read TGTGCCAGCAGTTCAATGGGACTTCCTAACTATGGCTACACCTTC. It yields the protein CASSSMGLPNYGYTF. The rearrangement links TRBV6-2 or TRBV6-3 to TRBJ1-2; D possibly corresponds to TRBD1 (5 bases). Trimming removed 4 bases at V and 0 bases at J, with 12 bases between. The length of the CDR3 is 15 residues. Germline CDR1 reads MNHEY; CDR2 reads SVGEGT.

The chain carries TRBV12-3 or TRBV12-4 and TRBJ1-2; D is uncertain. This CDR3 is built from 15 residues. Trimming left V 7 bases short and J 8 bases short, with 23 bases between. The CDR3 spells CASTRLSMRLGGYTF. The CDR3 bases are TGTGCCAGCACCCGGCTTTCCATGCGATTAGGAGGCTACACCTTC.

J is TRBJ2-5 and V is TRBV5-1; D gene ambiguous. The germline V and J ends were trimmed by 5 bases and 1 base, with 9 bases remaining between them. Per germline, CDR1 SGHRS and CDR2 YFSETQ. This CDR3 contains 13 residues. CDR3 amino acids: CASRTGFQETQYF. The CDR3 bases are TGCGCCAGCAGAACGGGCTTCCAAGAGACCCAGTACTTC.

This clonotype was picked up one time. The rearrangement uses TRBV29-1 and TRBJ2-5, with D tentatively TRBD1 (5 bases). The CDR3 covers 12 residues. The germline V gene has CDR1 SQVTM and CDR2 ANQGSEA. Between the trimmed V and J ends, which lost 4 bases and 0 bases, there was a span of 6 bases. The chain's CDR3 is CSVGQHQETQYF. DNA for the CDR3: TGCAGCGTTGGACAGCACCAAGAGACCCAGTACTTC.

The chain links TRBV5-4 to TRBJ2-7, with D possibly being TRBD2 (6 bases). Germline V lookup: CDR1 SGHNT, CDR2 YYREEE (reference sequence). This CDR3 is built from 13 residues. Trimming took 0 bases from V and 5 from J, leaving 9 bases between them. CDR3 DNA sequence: TGTGCCAGCAGCTTGGAGGCTAGCGACGAGCAGTACTTC. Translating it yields CASSLEASDEQYF.

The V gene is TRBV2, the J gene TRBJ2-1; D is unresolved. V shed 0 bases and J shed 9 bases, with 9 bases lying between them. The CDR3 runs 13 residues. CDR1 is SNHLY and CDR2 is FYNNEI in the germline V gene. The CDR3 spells CASSEARAGEQFF. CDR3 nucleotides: TGTGCCAGCAGTGAAGCTAGAGCTGGTGAGCAGTTCTTC.

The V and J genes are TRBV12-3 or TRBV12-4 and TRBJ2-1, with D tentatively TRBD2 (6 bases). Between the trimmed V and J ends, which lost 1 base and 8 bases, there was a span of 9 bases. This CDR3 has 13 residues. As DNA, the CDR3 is TGTGCCAGCAGTTTAGGGGAGGCCCATGAGCAGTTCTTC. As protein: CASSLGEAHEQFF.

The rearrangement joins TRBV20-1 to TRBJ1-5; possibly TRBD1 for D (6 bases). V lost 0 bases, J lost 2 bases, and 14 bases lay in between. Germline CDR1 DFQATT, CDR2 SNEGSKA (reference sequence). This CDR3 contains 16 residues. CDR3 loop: CSARDPARGGNQPQHF. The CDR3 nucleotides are TGCAGTGCTAGAGACCCGGCCAGGGGTGGCAATCAGCCCCAGCATTTT.

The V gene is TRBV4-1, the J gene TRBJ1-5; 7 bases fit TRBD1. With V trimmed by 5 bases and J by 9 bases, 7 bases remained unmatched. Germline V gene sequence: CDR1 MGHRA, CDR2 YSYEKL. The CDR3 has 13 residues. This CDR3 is CASSIQGFGPQHF. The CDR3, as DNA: TGCGCCAGCAGCATACAGGGGTTCGGGCCCCAGCATTTT.

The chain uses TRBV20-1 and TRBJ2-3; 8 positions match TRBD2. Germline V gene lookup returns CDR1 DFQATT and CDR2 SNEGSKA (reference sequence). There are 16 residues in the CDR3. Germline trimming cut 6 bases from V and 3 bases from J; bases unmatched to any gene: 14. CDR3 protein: CSAPSKAGGRTDTQYF. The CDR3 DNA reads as TGCAGTGCCCCCTCCAAGGCGGGAGGTAGGACAGATACGCAGTATTTT.

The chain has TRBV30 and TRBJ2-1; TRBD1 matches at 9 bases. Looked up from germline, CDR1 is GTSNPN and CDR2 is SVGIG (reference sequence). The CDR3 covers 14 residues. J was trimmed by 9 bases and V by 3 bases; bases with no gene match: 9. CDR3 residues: CAWRRDRVKSEQFF. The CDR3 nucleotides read TGTGCCTGGAGGAGGGACAGGGTAAAGAGTGAGCAGTTCTTC.

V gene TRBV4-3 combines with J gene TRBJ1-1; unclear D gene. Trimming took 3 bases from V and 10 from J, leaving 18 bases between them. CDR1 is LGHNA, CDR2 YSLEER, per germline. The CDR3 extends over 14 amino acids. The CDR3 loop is CASSQAELRVGAFF. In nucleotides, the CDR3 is TGCGCCAGCAGCCAGGCAGAACTGAGGGTCGGAGCTTTCTTT.

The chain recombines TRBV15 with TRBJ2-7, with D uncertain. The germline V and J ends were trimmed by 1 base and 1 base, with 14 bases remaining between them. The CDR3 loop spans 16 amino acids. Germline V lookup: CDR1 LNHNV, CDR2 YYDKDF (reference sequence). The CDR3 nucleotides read TGTGCCACCAGCAGAGGAGGTGGTGGAACTTCCTACGAGCAGTACTTC. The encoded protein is CATSRGGGGTSYEQYF.

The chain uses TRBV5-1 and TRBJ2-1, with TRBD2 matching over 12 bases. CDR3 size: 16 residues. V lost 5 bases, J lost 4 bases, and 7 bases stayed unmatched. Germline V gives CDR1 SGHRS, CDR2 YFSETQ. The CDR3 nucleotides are TGCGCCAGCAGGAGGACTAGCGGGGTACAATACAATGAGCAGTTCTTC. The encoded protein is CASRRTSGVQYNEQFF.

This CDR3 is CASSPTSSYEQYF. In DNA, the CDR3 is TGTGCCAGCTCACCTACCAGCTCCTACGAGCAGTACTTC. V is TRBV18 and J is TRBJ2-7, with D uncertain. The V and J ends lost 3 bases and 0 bases respectively, with 6 bases between them. Germline lookup yields CDR1 KGHSH and CDR2 LQKENI. CDR3 length: 13 amino acids.

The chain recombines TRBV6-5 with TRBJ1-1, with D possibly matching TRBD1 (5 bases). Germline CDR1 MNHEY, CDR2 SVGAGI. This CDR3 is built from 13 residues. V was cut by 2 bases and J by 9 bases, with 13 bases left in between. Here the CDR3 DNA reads TGTGCCAGCAGTTACCTCGGGGGGACCCAAGCTTTCTTT. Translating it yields CASSYLGGTQAFF.

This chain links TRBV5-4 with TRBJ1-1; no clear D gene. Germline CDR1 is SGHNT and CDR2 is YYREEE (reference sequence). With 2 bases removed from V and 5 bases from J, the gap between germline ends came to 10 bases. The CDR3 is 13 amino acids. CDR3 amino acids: CASSFSGQTEAFF. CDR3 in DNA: TGTGCCAGCAGCTTCTCGGGCCAGACTGAAGCTTTCTTT.

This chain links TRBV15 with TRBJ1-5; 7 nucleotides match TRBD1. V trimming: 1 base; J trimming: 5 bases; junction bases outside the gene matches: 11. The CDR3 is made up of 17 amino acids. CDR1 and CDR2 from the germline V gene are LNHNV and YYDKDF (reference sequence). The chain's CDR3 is CATSRGGSQGVDQPQHF. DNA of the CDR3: TGTGCCACCAGCAGAGGGGGGTCCCAGGGGGTCGATCAGCCCCAGCATTTT.

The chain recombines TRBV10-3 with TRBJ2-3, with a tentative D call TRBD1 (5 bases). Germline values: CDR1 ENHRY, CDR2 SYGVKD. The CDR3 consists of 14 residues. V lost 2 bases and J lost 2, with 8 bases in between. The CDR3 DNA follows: TGTGCCATCAGTGAGGACAGCCCCACAGATACGCAGTATTTT. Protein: CAISEDSPTDTQYF.

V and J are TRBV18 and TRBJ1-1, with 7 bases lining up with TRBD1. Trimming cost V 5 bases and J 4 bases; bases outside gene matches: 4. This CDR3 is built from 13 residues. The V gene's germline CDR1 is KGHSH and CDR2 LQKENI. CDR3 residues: CASSTTGSTEAFF. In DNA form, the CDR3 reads TGTGCCAGCTCAACGACAGGGAGCACTGAAGCTTTCTTT.

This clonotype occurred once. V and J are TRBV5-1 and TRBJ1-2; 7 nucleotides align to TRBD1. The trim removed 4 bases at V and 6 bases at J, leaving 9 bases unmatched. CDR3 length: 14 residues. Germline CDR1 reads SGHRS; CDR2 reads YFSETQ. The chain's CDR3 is CASSVSRQGHGYTF. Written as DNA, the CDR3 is TGCGCCAGCAGCGTCAGTAGACAGGGACATGGCTACACCTTC. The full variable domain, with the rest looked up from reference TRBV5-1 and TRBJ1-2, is KAGVTQTPRYLIKTRGQQVTLSCSPISGHRSVSWYQQTPGQGLQFLFEYFSETQRNKGNFPGRFSGRQFSNSRSEMNVSTLELGDSALYLCASSVSRQGHGYTFGSGTRLTVV.

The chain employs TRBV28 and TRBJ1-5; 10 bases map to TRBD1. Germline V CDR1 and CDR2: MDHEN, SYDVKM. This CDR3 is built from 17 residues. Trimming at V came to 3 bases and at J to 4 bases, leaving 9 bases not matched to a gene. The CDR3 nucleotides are TGTGCCAGCAGTTTCATCTCGACAGGGGGCGCGAATCAGCCCCAGCATTTT. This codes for CASSFISTGGANQPQHF.